This T cell receptor (beta chain) was identified during a study of cytomegalovirus exposure and HLA in healthy donors. The length of the CDR3 is 15 residues. Per germline, CDR1 MGHRA and CDR2 YSYEKL. Trimming removed 4 bases at V and 1 base at J, with 13 bases between. The PCR had 60 Vbeta and 13 Jbeta primers. TCRdb's table, derived via immunoSEQ multiplex PCR, lists solely in-frame clones and lacks some. Among roughly 100,000 clones listed, about 64% were seen once. This clone was recorded a few times. The sequenced sample was PBMCs. The sequence was obtained from a female donor in good health and CMV-seronegative. The chain uses TRBV4-1 and TRBJ1-1; weak D call: TRBD1 (5 bases). The DNA of the CDR3 is TGCGCCAGCAGCCCAAAACAGGTTGGGAACACTGAAGCTTTCTTT. Protein product: CASSPKQVGNTEAFF.